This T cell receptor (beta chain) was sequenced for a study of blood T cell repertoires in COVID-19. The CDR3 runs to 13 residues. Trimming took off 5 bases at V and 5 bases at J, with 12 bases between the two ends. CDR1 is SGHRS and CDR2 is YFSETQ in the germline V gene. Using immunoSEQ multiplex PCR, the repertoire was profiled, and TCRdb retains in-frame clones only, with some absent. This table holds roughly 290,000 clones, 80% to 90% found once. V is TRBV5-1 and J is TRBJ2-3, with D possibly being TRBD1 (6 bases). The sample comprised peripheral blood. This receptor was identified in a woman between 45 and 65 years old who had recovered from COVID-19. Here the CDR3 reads CASRQGTEDTQYF. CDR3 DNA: TGCGCCAGCAGACAGGGTACAGAAGATACGCAGTATTTT.